A single TCR beta chain is shown here with its context. Its antigen remains unidentified. Per-nucleotide qualities are absent, and no much larger clonotype sits a single base away. Only healthy Caucasian donors were included. The twin cohort consisted of three pairs of female monozygotic twins, all aged roughly 18 to 30 years. Positive isolation kits from Invitrogen were used to isolate the CD4+ and CD8+ T cell populations. Library preparation used 5' RACE. TCRdb shows the sequencer as Illumina HiSeq 2000. Template switching added a universal primer binding site, and the final cDNA carried a unique molecular identifier that allowed TCR cDNA molecules to be counted accurately. First-strand cDNA for TCR alpha and beta chains was synthesized from specific primers in the conserved constant-segment region. To control for contamination, every cDNA library was double barcoded, receiving both a SMART-Mk sample barcode and Illumina barcodes. TruSeq adapter sequences, together with Illumina sample barcodes, were added in two successive PCR steps. TCR alpha and beta cDNA libraries were sequenced on the Illumina HiSeq platform with custom primers. For the original study's pipeline: MiGEC processed the raw reads to extract unique molecular identifiers, while MiXCR was used to determine the CDR3 positions. Recombination models were inferred per individual with the repgenHMM and IGoR tools using an EM algorithm. The analysis of shared clonotypes was done with the tcR package in R, with sharing normalized by the product of cloneset sizes. To study raw recombination free of thymic and clonal selection effects, out-of-frame nonproductive sequences were analyzed. The public reads were reprocessed in TCRdb via fastp at Q25 and MiXCR, keeping in-frame beta chains. CDR3 protein sequences are deduplicated, and each keeps its most common genes and DNA. These V and J calls are TCRdb output, not the study's own analysis. For this sample the table gives 350,000 or so distinct CDR3 sequences, of which over 9% were detected only once. Just over 7% of the sample is held by the ten biggest clonotypes.

These data originate in a study of identical twins (TCRdb year 2016). About the study as a whole: To test whether fetal clonotypes persist, the study used deep sequencing on TCR alpha and beta repertoires from monozygotic twins, unrelated adults of various ages, and cord blood. To rule out contamination, replicate twin experiments were performed at different times with different library preparation protocols. Findings and caveats that apply to the study as a whole: Out-of-frame TCR alpha sequences shared between twins showed an excess of low generation-probability sequences compared with coincidental sharing between unrelated individuals. Out-of-frame TCR alpha sharing in monozygotic twins was systematically underestimated by recombination models, whereas sharing between unrelated individuals was in agreement with the recombination models. A weaker excess of twin sharing was found in beta out-of-frame sequences because the signal-to-noise ratio was lowered by fewer shared sequences. Invariant T cells such as MAIT and iNKT could partly confound zero-insertion analyses, though diverse VJ usage argued against this for most clonotypes. Conclusions relied on cross-sectional statistical analysis, since the same donors could not be followed over many years. Abundant cord blood beta clonotypes carried fewer insertions; young adult naive repertoires showed a weaker similar trend, while memory repertoires showed none.

V is clipped by 4 bases and J by 2 bases, and the sequence between their germline boundaries is 11 bases long. Inclusive of the bounding cysteine and phenylalanine, the CDR3 is 15 residues long. The entry retains the CDR3 DNA only, 45 bases that are in frame from base 1. These data are also associated with another study on yellow fever vaccine responses in identical twins. The second source states: According to the authors, in identical twins the way T cells responded to vaccination appeared partly convergent and partly personalized. Focusing on identical twins, the study followed the T cell clones that responded to the vaccine, and did so with precision.

The sequence joins TRBV12-3 or TRBV12-4 to TRBJ2-2; the D gene is possibly TRBD1, with 5 bases matching. The sequence came from a woman under 30 in good health. The material sequenced was CD8+ T cells sorted from blood. The CDR3: CASSSGSLNTGELFF. The nucleotide sequence reads as follows: TGTGCCAGCAGTTCAGGGTCCCTTAACACCGGGGAGCTGTTTTTT.